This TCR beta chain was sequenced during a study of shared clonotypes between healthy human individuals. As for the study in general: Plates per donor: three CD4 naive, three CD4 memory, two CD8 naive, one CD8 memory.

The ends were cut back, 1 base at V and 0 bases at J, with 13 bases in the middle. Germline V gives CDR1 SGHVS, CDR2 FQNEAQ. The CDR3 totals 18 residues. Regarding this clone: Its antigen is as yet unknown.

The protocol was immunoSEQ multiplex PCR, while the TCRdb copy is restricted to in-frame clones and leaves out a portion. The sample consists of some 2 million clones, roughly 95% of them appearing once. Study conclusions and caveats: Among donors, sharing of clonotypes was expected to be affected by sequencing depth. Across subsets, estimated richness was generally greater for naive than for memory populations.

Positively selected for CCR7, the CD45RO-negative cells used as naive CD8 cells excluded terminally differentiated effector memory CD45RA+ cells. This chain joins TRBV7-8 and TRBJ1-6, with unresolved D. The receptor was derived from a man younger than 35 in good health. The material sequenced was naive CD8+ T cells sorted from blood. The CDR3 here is CASSLEHTPSSYNSPLHF. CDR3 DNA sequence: TGTGCCAGCAGCTTAGAACATACCCCAAGCTCCTATAATTCACCCCTCCACTTT.